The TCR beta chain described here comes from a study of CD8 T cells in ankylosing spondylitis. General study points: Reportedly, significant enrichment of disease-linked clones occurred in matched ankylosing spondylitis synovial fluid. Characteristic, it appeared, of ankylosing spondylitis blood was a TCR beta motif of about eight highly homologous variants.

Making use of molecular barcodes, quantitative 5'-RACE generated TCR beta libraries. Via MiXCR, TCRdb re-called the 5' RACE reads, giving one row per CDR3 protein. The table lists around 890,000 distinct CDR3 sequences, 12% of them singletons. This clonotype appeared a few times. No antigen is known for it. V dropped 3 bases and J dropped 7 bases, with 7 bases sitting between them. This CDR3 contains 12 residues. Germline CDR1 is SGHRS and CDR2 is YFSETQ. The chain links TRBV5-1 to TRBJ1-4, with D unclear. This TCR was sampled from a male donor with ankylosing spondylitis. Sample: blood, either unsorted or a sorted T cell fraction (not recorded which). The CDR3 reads CASSSGGEKLFF. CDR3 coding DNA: TGCGCCAGCAGCTCGGGAGGTGAAAAACTGTTTTTT.